This T cell receptor (beta chain) was observed in a study of blood T cell repertoires in COVID-19. From germline, CDR1 is LNHNV and CDR2 YYDKDF (reference sequence). The CDR3 has 13 residues. After removal of 1 base from V and 13 bases from J, the junction contained 3 bases not matched to a gene. Sequencing used immunoSEQ multiplex PCR; TCRdb keeps in-frame clones, though not all of them. The repertoire holds tens of thousands of clones, with 85% as singletons. The chain links TRBV15 to TRBJ1-6; 8 bases agree with TRBD1. The sample comprised peripheral blood. The sequence was collected from a man aged 45-60 years with active COVID-19. CDR3 nucleotides: TGTGCCACCAGCAGAGGACAGGGGCGGCCCCTCCACTTT. Its translation: CATSRGQGRPLHF.